This passage covers 25 T cell receptor beta chains from one sample sequenced in a study of blood T cell repertoires in COVID-19. The protocol was immunoSEQ multiplex PCR, while the TCRdb copy is restricted to in-frame clones and leaves out a portion. In the table there are about 100,000 clones, roughly 81% of which are singletons. The sequencing input was peripheral blood. All receptors come from a human donor in a cohort sampled during active COVID-19.

The genes are TRBV5-5 and TRBJ2-5; TRBD1 aligns across 7 bases. In germline, CDR1 is SGHKS, CDR2 YYEKEE (reference sequence). The CDR3 is 13 amino acids. After removal of 5 bases from V and 4 bases from J, the junction contained 5 bases not matched to a gene. This CDR3 is CASRQGFVETQYF. The CDR3, as DNA: TGTGCCAGCAGACAGGGGTTCGTAGAGACCCAGTACTTC.

The chain uses TRBV5-1 and TRBJ1-5, with 9 bases lining up with TRBD1. The CDR3 spans 14 residues. The V gene end was trimmed by 4 bases and the J gene end by 4 bases; junction bases not matched to a gene: 3. Germline V lookup: CDR1 SGHRS, CDR2 YFSETQ. The CDR3 DNA reads as TGCGCCAGCAGCCCGGGACAGGGAAATCAGCCCCAGCATTTT. This encodes CASSPGQGNQPQHF.

This sequence joins TRBV10-3 and TRBJ2-3; D is possibly TRBD2 (7 bases). The V gene lost 3 bases and the J gene lost 8 bases, with 18 bases spanning the gap. The germline V gene encodes CDR1 ENHRY and CDR2 SYGVKD. CDR3 length: 15 residues. This CDR3 is CAISDSRGGRVTQYF. CDR3 coding DNA: TGTGCCATCAGTGATTCTAGGGGGGGGCGCGTTACGCAGTATTTT.

This clone turned up a few times. This chain uses TRBV4-1 with TRBJ2-1, with 7 nucleotides matching TRBD1. The ends lost 1 base at V and 3 bases at J; junction bases unmatched: 6. Germline CDR1 and CDR2: MGHRA and YSYEKL. The CDR3 is 16 amino acids. CDR3: CASSQVKGASYNEQFF. The CDR3 DNA is TGCGCCAGCAGCCAAGTAAAGGGGGCGAGCTACAATGAGCAGTTCTTC.

The V and J genes are TRBV9 and TRBJ2-7; D remains ambiguous. Trimming took 6 bases from V and 0 from J, leaving 16 bases between them. The CDR3 is 15 amino acids. CDR1 is SGDLS, CDR2 YYNGEE, per germline. DNA for the CDR3: TGTGCCAGCAATATGGGCAGACGGTCCTCCTACGAGCAGTACTTC. Protein: CASNMGRRSSYEQYF.

This clone has just one count. V gene TRBV9 combines with J gene TRBJ2-2; D ambiguous. CDR3 length: 14 residues. Trimming shortened V by 0 bases and J by 3 bases, and 6 bases separated the two germline ends. Germline loops: CDR1 SGDLS, CDR2 YYNGEE. The CDR3 DNA is TGTGCCAGCAGCGTAGCTATGGACACCGGGGAGCTGTTTTTT. It codes for CASSVAMDTGELFF.

The J gene is TRBJ1-4, the V gene TRBV5-4, with a weak D call TRBD1 (6 bases). V lost 0 bases to trimming and J lost 8 bases, with 14 bases between them. CDR3 length: 15 amino acids. The germline V gene encodes CDR1 SGHNT and CDR2 YYREEE (reference sequence). The DNA of the CDR3 is TGTGCCAGCAGCTTGGCGGGGGGACAATACGAAAAACTGTTTTTT. It specifies CASSLAGGQYEKLFF.

The chain carries TRBV4-2 and TRBJ2-3; D might be TRBD2 (5 bases). CDR1 LGHNA and CDR2 YNFKEQ come from the germline V gene. The CDR3 length is 15 residues. Trimming cost V 1 base and J 2 bases, with 10 bases left between them. CDR3 nucleotides: TGTGCCAGCAGCCAAGTAGGAGGATCCACAGATACGCAGTATTTT. Protein product: CASSQVGGSTDTQYF.

This clone occurred once. The chain links TRBV5-1 to TRBJ2-3; 8 bases are shared with TRBD2. In germline, CDR1 is SGHRS, CDR2 YFSETQ. The CDR3 totals 16 residues. V dropped 5 bases and J dropped 1; count of bases not matched to a gene: 9. The CDR3 DNA reads TGCGCCAGCAGTTCTATCCCGGGGGGGGGCACAGATACGCAGTATTTT. Protein sequence: CASSSIPGGGTDTQYF. Full variable domain (missing parts from reference TRBV5-1 and TRBJ2-3): KAGVTQTPRYLIKTRGQQVTLSCSPISGHRSVSWYQQTPGQGLQFLFEYFSETQRNKGNFPGRFSGRQFSNSRSEMNVSTLELGDSALYLCASSSIPGGGTDTQYFGPGTRLTVL.

This chain joins TRBV3-1 (or the pseudogene TRBV3-2) and TRBJ1-6; D remains ambiguous. With 1 base removed from V and 9 bases from J, the gap between germline ends came to 7 bases. The V gene's germline CDR1 is LGHDT and CDR2 YNNKEL (reference sequence). CDR3 length equals 13 residues. CDR3 in amino acids: CASSQGPGSPLHF. CDR3 sequence (DNA): TGTGCCAGCAGCCAAGGCCCGGGTTCACCCCTCCACTTT.

The chain recombines TRBV18 with TRBJ1-3; no firm D call. V was clipped by 5 bases and J by 0 bases, with 14 bases between them. This CDR3 is built from 16 residues. Germline V gene lookup returns CDR1 KGHSH and CDR2 LQKENI. The CDR3 DNA reads TGTGCCAGCTCAGGCAGCTCTGAGGGCTCTGGAAACACCATATATTTT. Translating gives CASSGSSEGSGNTIYF.

The V gene is TRBV19, the J gene TRBJ2-2; maybe TRBD1 (6 bases). Trimming removed 5 bases at V and 5 bases at J, with 18 bases between. Germline-derived CDR1 and CDR2 are LNHDA and SQIVND (reference sequence). The CDR3 spans 16 residues. The CDR3 DNA follows: TGTGCCAGTAGTGGGGGCGCAAAATTGTATACCGGGGAGCTGTTTTTT. Translating gives CASSGGAKLYTGELFF.

The chain uses TRBV5-1 and TRBJ2-5, with 13 bases fitting TRBD2. The CDR3 extends over 17 amino acids. With V trimmed by 1 base and J by 1 base, 4 bases remained unmatched. CDR1 is SGHRS, CDR2 YFSETQ, per germline. The CDR3 bases are TGCGCCAGCAGCTTGTCGACTAGCGGGGGGCCCCAAGAGACCCAGTACTTC. Encoded protein: CASSLSTSGGPQETQYF.

The chain couples TRBV18 to TRBJ1-1, with D unresolved. Trimming removed 3 bases from V and 4 bases from J, with 15 bases in between. Germline V CDR1 and CDR2: KGHSH, LQKENI. The CDR3 covers 15 residues. CDR3 residues: CASSPLNPGFTEAFF. CDR3 sequence (DNA): TGTGCCAGCTCACCTTTAAACCCCGGGTTCACTGAAGCTTTCTTT.

The V gene is TRBV15, the J gene TRBJ2-2; TRBD2 matches 8 bases. This CDR3 spans 15 amino acids. In germline, CDR1 is LNHNV, CDR2 YYDKDF (reference sequence). Losses at the gene ends were 5 bases for V and 4 bases for J; bases not matched to a gene: 6. The CDR3 region is CATSQGLAVTGELFF. The DNA of the CDR3 is TGTGCCACCAGCCAAGGACTAGCCGTCACCGGGGAGCTGTTTTTT.

V and J are TRBV21-1 and TRBJ2-3; the table's D gene call, TRBD2, was not cross checked with the DNA. TRBV21-1 is reported as a pseudogene. The CDR3 has 16 amino acids. CDR3 residues: CASSLRHLTAADTQYF. In DNA form, the CDR3 reads TGTGCCAGCAGCTTAAGACACCTTACAGCGGCAGATACGCAGTATTTT.

This clone was recorded only once. The J gene is TRBJ1-1, the V gene TRBV2; D unclear. There are 13 residues in the CDR3. Trimming removed 7 bases at V and 0 bases at J, with 9 bases between. Germline CDR1 and CDR2: SNHLY and FYNNEI. For the CDR3, the DNA is TGTGCCAGCACCGTACAAGTGAACACTGAAGCTTTCTTT. Protein: CASTVQVNTEAFF.

The rearrangement uses TRBV5-6 and TRBJ1-2, with D perhaps matching TRBD1 (5 bases). CDR1 is SGHDT and CDR2 is YYEEEE in the germline V gene. The CDR3 consists of 15 residues. Trimming removed 4 bases at V and 4 bases at J, with 17 bases between. CDR3 nucleotides: TGTGCCAGCAGCCCCGCGTTAAGGGACTTCTATGGCTACACCTTC. Residues: CASSPALRDFYGYTF.

This clone was picked up one time. The chain joins TRBV5-1 to TRBJ2-7, with 8 positions matching TRBD1. CDR3 length: 14 amino acids. V lost 2 bases and J lost 3; bases outside the gene matches: 4. Germline values: CDR1 SGHRS, CDR2 YFSETQ. DNA of the CDR3: TGCGCCAGCAGCTTTACAGGGGGGCTCTACGAGCAGTACTTC. Encoded protein: CASSFTGGLYEQYF.

The chain joins TRBV19 to TRBJ1-1; TRBD1 agrees at 7 bases. V gave up 6 bases and J gave up 0 bases; unmatched junction bases: 13. Germline CDR1 and CDR2: LNHDA and SQIVND (reference sequence). This CDR3 is built from 17 residues. Here the CDR3 DNA reads TGTGCCAGTAGCATGACAGGGTTGAACCGTATGAACACTGAAGCTTTCTTT. The encoded protein is CASSMTGLNRMNTEAFF. The whole variable domain, filled in from reference TRBV19 and TRBJ1-1, reads DGGITQSPKYLFRKEGQNVTLSCEQNLNHDAMYWYRQDPGQGLRLIYYSQIVNDFQKGDIAEGYSVSREKKESFPLTVTSAQKNPTAFYLCASSMTGLNRMNTEAFFGQGTRLTVV.

The chain is built from TRBV2 and TRBJ1-2; 8 bases are shared with TRBD1. The length of the CDR3 is 13 residues. The V gene end was trimmed by 8 bases and the J gene end by 4 bases; junction bases not matched to a gene: 6. CDR1 and CDR2 (germline): SNHLY, FYNNEI. CDR3 bases: TGTGCCAGCGAGGCCAGGGGGCTCTATGGCTACACCTTC. As protein: CASEARGLYGYTF.

This clone came up many times. This chain links TRBV2 with TRBJ2-1; D gene uncertain. V gave up 8 bases and J gave up 7 bases, with 18 bases separating them. Germline assignment: CDR1 SNHLY and CDR2 FYNNEI. The CDR3 is 14 residues long. The DNA of the CDR3 is TGTGCCAGCTCTTACTCCCCCTCCGGGAATGAGCAGTTCTTC. Translation gives CASSYSPSGNEQFF. The whole variable domain, remainder taken from reference TRBV2 and TRBJ2-1, is EPEVTQTPSHQVTQMGQEVILRCVPISNHLYFYWYRQILGQKVEFLVSFYNNEISEKSEIFDDQFSVERPDGSNFTLKIRSTKLEDSAMYFCASSYSPSGNEQFFGPGTRLTVL.

DNA for the CDR3: TGTGCCAGCTCACGTACCGGGATCTCCTACGAGCAGTACTTC. Its protein is CASSRTGISYEQYF. The chain is built from TRBV18 and TRBJ2-7; D may be TRBD2 (5 bases). The CDR3 runs 14 residues. Germline V gene data show CDR1 as KGHSH and CDR2 as LQKENI. Deletions cut 4 bases from V and 0 bases from J, with 10 bases between.

A remark on this clone: The sample contains more than one DNA sequence encoding this CDR3. The chain joins TRBV7-2 to TRBJ2-5; D is uncertain. Germline V gene lookup returns CDR1 SGHTA and CDR2 FQGNSA. This CDR3 spans 12 amino acids. The V and J ends lost 1 base and 5 bases respectively, with 5 bases between them. The CDR3 DNA is TGTGCCAGCAGCTTAGGTCGGGAGACCCAGTACTTC. This gives the protein CASSLGRETQYF.

The CDR3 sequence is CASSLDRGQGATGELFF. As DNA, the CDR3 is TGTGCCAGCAGCTTGGATCGCGGACAGGGTGCCACCGGGGAGCTGTTTTTT. This chain connects TRBV5-4 to TRBJ2-2; TRBD1 matches at 8 bases. The CDR3 consists of 17 residues. After removal of 0 bases from V and 4 bases from J, the junction contained 8 bases not matched to a gene. Germline loops: CDR1 SGHNT, CDR2 YYREEE (reference sequence). The variable domain in full, completed from reference TRBV5-4 and TRBJ2-2, reads ETGVTQSPTHLIKTRGQQVTLRCSSQSGHNTVSWYQQALGQGPQFIFQYYREEENGRGNFPPRFSGLQFPNYSSELNVNALELDDSALYLCASSLDRGQGATGELFFGEGSRLTVL.